The rows below give T cell receptor beta chains drawn from one sample of a study of vaccination and CD4 T cells after COVID-19. These TCRs are of unknown antigen specificity. MiXCR was run by TCRdb on the PCR reads, yielding one entry per CDR3 protein. Of roughly 11,000 distinct CDR3 sequences in the sample, 50% to 60% are singletons; the top ten hold over 25%. The sample taken for sequencing was CD4+ T cells from blood, cultured in vitro. Source of these receptors: a human donor who had recovered from COVID-19. Both conserved end residues are part of each CDR3. D genes are given only for firm matches. Clone sizes are given selectively: once, few, many, or a class where the clone is expanded.

d_gene	j_gene	abundance	len	v_gene	CDR3aa	CDR3nt
.	TRBJ2-3	few	15	TRBV10-3	CAISESQRTTDTQYF	TGTGCCATCAGTGAGTCCCAGCGGACCACAGATACGCAGTATTTT
.	TRBJ1-1	.	14	TRBV6-1	CATKEGTANTEAFF	TGTGCCACGAAAGAGGGGACGGCGAACACTGAAGCTTTCTTT
.	TRBJ1-1	.	15	TRBV27	CASSFRVGLHTEAFF	TGTGCCAGCAGTTTCAGGGTAGGGTTGCACACTGAAGCTTTCTTT
.	TRBJ2-5	.	16	TRBV7-2	CASSLAGGRVGETQYF	TGTGCCAGCAGCTTAGCGGGGGGCAGGGTTGGAGAGACCCAGTACTTC
.	TRBJ2-5	.	14	TRBV2	CASFLTRAEETQYF	TGTGCCAGCTTCTTGACTAGGGCCGAAGAGACCCAGTACTTC
.	TRBJ2-4	.	14	TRBV6-5	CASSYGTAKNIQYF	TGTGCCAGCAGCTACGGGACAGCCAAAAACATTCAGTACTTC
.	TRBJ2-7	.	13	TRBV6-2/TRBV6-3	CASSYEQGYEQYF	TGTGCCAGCAGTTACGAACAGGGCTACGAGCAGTACTTC
.	TRBJ2-6	.	16	TRBV21-1	CASSKLMRTGANVLTF	TGTGCCAGCAGCAAATTGATGCGGACCGGGGCCAACGTCCTGACTTTC
.	TRBJ2-2	few	13	TRBV7-9	CASLGSNTGELFF	TGTGCCAGCCTGGGATCGAACACCGGGGAGCTGTTTTTT
TRBD1	TRBJ2-3	few	13	TRBV30	CAWSDRGQDTQYF	TGTGCCTGGAGTGACAGGGGGCAGGATACGCAGTATTTT
.	TRBJ2-5	.	13	TRBV7-2	CASSLPSKETQYF	TGTGCCAGCAGCTTACCTAGCAAAGAGACCCAGTACTTC
.	TRBJ1-2	.	14	TRBV4-2	CASSPAGGSGGYTF	TGTGCCAGCAGCCCCGCGGGGGGCTCTGGAGGCTACACCTTC
.	TRBJ1-6	.	16	TRBV6-1	CASSPLLDFNNSPLHF	TGTGCCAGCAGCCCCCTACTGGACTTCAATAATTCACCCCTCCACTTT
.	TRBJ1-5	.	15	TRBV7-2	CASSLTTANNQPQHF	TGTGCCAGCAGCTTAACGACCGCTAACAATCAGCCCCAGCATTTT
.	TRBJ2-3	.	13	TRBV6-4	CASVSGRTDTQYF	TGTGCCAGTGTATCGGGACGGACGGATACGCAGTATTTT
TRBD2	TRBJ2-5	.	14	TRBV20-1	CSAIAGLPPETQYF	TGCAGTGCTATAGCGGGGTTACCCCCAGAGACCCAGTACTTC
TRBD1	TRBJ1-5	.	16	TRBV3-1	CASSPDRGRSNQPQHF	TGTGCCAGCAGCCCGGACAGGGGACGAAGCAATCAGCCCCAGCATTTT
TRBD1	TRBJ1-5	.	14	TRBV5-1	CARTQGAGNQPQHF	TGCGCCAGAACACAGGGGGCCGGTAATCAGCCCCAGCATTTT
.	TRBJ2-7	.	16	TRBV5-4	CASSGTLQGGSYEQYF	TGTGCCAGCAGCGGCACCCTCCAGGGGGGGTCCTACGAGCAGTACTTC
.	TRBJ1-1	few	14	TRBV20-1	CSAGGAGQYTEAFF	TGCAGTGCTGGGGGTGCAGGGCAGTACACTGAAGCTTTCTTT
.	TRBJ1-1	.	13	TRBV7-2	CASSLGRATEAFF	TGTGCCAGCAGCTTAGGCAGGGCCACTGAAGCTTTCTTT
.	TRBJ2-7	few	14	TRBV27	CASSPRTGRHEQYF	TGTGCCAGCAGCCCTAGGACTGGGCGACACGAGCAGTACTTC
.	TRBJ2-2	once	14	TRBV6-2/TRBV6-3	CASSLLGLTGELFF	TGTGCCAGCAGTCTACTTGGGCTGACCGGGGAGCTGTTTTTT
.	TRBJ1-1	.	12	TRBV9	CASSGTWGKAFF	TGTGCCAGCAGCGGGACTTGGGGTAAAGCTTTCTTT
.	TRBJ2-7	.	13	TRBV19	CASKGPPRDLQHF	TGTGCCAGTAAGGGCCCCCCCCGAGACCTCCAGCACTTC
TRBD1	TRBJ2-5	few	14	TRBV20-1	CSATSGTGLETQYF	TGCAGTGCTACCTCCGGGACAGGGCTAGAGACCCAGTACTTC
TRBD2	TRBJ2-3	.	16	TRBV7-2	CASSLMAGGTTDTQYF	TGTGCCAGCAGCTTAATGGCGGGGGGGACCACAGATACGCAGTATTTT
TRBD1	TRBJ2-7	once	14	TRBV7-3	CASSPGPGGDEQYF	TGTGCCAGCAGCCCCGGTCCAGGGGGCGACGAGCAGTACTTC
TRBD1	TRBJ1-2	.	15	TRBV6-2/TRBV6-3	CASSPIDRGDYGYTF	TGTGCCAGCAGTCCAATCGACAGGGGTGACTATGGCTACACCTTC
.	TRBJ1-5	.	14	TRBV6-1	CASSPSHSNQPQHF	TGTGCCAGCAGCCCGAGTCATAGCAATCAGCCCCAGCATTTT
.	TRBJ1-2	.	12	TRBV10-2	CASSARVYGYTF	TGTGCCAGCAGTGCCCGGGTCTATGGCTACACCTTC
TRBD1	TRBJ2-2	.	14	TRBV7-3	CASSTQGYTGELFF	TGTGCCAGCAGTACACAGGGGTACACCGGGGAGCTGTTTTTT
TRBD2	TRBJ2-3	.	17	TRBV27	CASTRTGLAGATDTQYF	TGTGCCAGCACAAGGACAGGACTAGCGGGAGCCACAGATACGCAGTATTTT
.	TRBJ2-7	.	14	TRBV6-5	CASSYLQGSYEQYF	TGTGCCAGCAGCTACCTACAGGGATCCTACGAGCAGTACTTC
.	TRBJ1-2	few	14	TRBV19	CASIPVAGDYGYTF	TGTGCCAGTATCCCGGTTGCCGGAGACTATGGCTACACCTTC
.	TRBJ2-5	.	16	TRBV18	CASSPGDGPGQETQYF	TGTGCCAGCTCACCAGGGGACGGACCCGGGCAAGAGACCCAGTACTTC
.	TRBJ2-5	few	14	TRBV6-1	CASSPPGGLKTQYF	TGTGCCAGCAGCCCCCCTGGTGGGTTAAAGACCCAGTACTTC
TRBD1	TRBJ1-2	medium-sized	14	TRBV20-1	CSARPGTFRGGYTF	TGCAGTGCTAGGCCCGGGACCTTCAGGGGGGGCTACACCTTC
TRBD1	TRBJ2-7	.	15	TRBV11-3	CASSYRRDRGYEQYF	TGTGCCAGCAGCTACCGCCGGGACAGGGGTTACGAGCAGTACTTC
.	TRBJ1-5	few	14	TRBV15	CATSRGGGGQPQHF	TGTGCCACCAGCAGAGGAGGGGGAGGTCAGCCCCAGCATTTT
TRBD2	TRBJ2-7	.	16	TRBV15	CATSRERGRVGYEQYF	TGTGCCACCAGCAGAGAGCGCGGGAGAGTAGGGTACGAGCAGTACTTC
.	TRBJ1-6	.	15	TRBV7-9	CASSHPAGFNSPLHF	TGTGCCAGCAGCCACCCCGCAGGGTTTAATTCACCCCTCCACTTT
TRBD1	TRBJ1-2	.	14	TRBV27	CASRDRQGWYGYTF	TGTGCCAGCAGAGACCGACAGGGTTGGTATGGCTACACCTTC
.	TRBJ1-5	.	14	TRBV12-3/TRBV12-4	CASSGAIPGQPQHF	TGTGCCAGCAGTGGCGCTATTCCCGGGCAGCCCCAGCATTTT
TRBD2	TRBJ2-1	few	16	TRBV12-3/TRBV12-4	CASGWASGGDDNEQFF	TGTGCCAGCGGGTGGGCTAGCGGGGGGGACGACAATGAGCAGTTCTTC
.	TRBJ2-5	.	15	TRBV28	CASSPTNRDQETQYF	TGTGCCAGCAGCCCAACCAACAGAGACCAAGAGACCCAGTACTTC
TRBD1	TRBJ2-5	.	15	TRBV7-2	CASTPRQTGPETQYF	TGTGCCAGCACCCCTCGGCAGACAGGGCCAGAGACCCAGTACTTC
.	TRBJ2-3	.	14	TRBV20-1	CSAPTRRGTDTQYF	TGCAGTGCCCCCACCCGCCGGGGGACAGATACGCAGTATTTT
.	TRBJ1-2	few	11	TRBV2	CASSLRDGYTF	TGTGCCAGCAGTCTCAGGGACGGCTACACCTTC
TRBD1	TRBJ1-2	.	16	TRBV5-6	CASSLNTGATNYGYTF	TGTGCCAGCAGTTTGAACACAGGGGCAACTAACTATGGCTACACCTTC
.	TRBJ1-1	.	15	TRBV7-9	CASLGSGGAGTEAFF	TGTGCCAGCCTGGGGTCGGGGGGCGCCGGCACTGAAGCTTTCTTT
TRBD1	TRBJ1-2	few	15	TRBV19	CASSQPGQVHPVGTF	TGTGCCAGTAGCCAACCGGGACAGGTTCACCCGGTGGGCACCTTC
.	TRBJ2-7	few	13	TRBV20-1	CSARGGGFYEQYF	TGCAGTGCTAGAGGTGGGGGATTCTACGAGCAGTACTTC
.	TRBJ2-7	.	14	TRBV4-1	CASSQAYTSYEQYF	TGCGCCAGCAGCCAAGCCTATACTTCCTACGAGCAGTACTTC